The 9 T cell receptor beta chains below come from one sample, sequenced in a study of cytomegalovirus exposure and HLA in healthy donors. The study ran its PCR with 60 Vbeta and 13 Jbeta primers. The table came from immunoSEQ multiplex PCR; TCRdb's copy has only in-frame clones and leaves some out. This sample has about 120,000 clones; roughly 76% occur once, and the top ten carry around 3.3%. The material sequenced was PBMCs. These receptors all come from a woman aged 45 to 65 in good health and CMV-seronegative.

The V and J genes are TRBV4-3 and TRBJ2-7; the match to TRBD2 covers 11 bases. Losses at the gene ends were 0 bases for V and 2 bases for J; bases not matched to a gene: 3. The CDR3 is made up of 16 amino acids. CDR1 and CDR2 (germline): LGHNA, YSLEER. As DNA, the CDR3 is TGCGCCAGCAGCCAAGAGGCGACTAGCGGGACCTACGAGCAGTACTTC. Its protein is CASSQEATSGTYEQYF.

J is TRBJ2-1 and V is TRBV29-1, with a possible D match to TRBD2 (6 bases). There are 14 residues in the CDR3. V was cut by 3 bases and J by 4 bases, with 13 bases left in between. CDR1 SQVTM and CDR2 ANQGSEA come from the germline V gene. CDR3 amino acids: CSVDQGRGYNEQFF. CDR3 DNA: TGCAGCGTTGATCAAGGGCGGGGTTACAATGAGCAGTTCTTC.

This rearrangement joins TRBV13 to TRBJ1-5, with 8 positions matching TRBD1. CDR1 and CDR2 from the germline V gene are PRHDT and FYEKMQ (reference sequence). After removal of 5 bases from V and 8 bases from J, the junction contained 14 bases not matched to a gene. The CDR3 loop spans 16 amino acids. CDR3 bases: TGTGCCAGCAGCCCCCGACAGGGGAGGGGCGGAGAGCCCCAGCATTTT. Translated: CASSPRQGRGGEPQHF.

This rearrangement joins TRBV4-3 to TRBJ2-7; TRBD1 matches at 8 bases. The germline V gene encodes CDR1 LGHNA and CDR2 YSLEER. The CDR3 spans 15 residues. With V trimmed by 1 base and J by 0 bases, 2 bases remained unmatched. The CDR3 protein is CASSQGQGPSYEQYF. The DNA for the CDR3 is TGCGCCAGCAGCCAAGGACAGGGGCCCTCCTACGAGCAGTACTTC.

The chain joins TRBV18 to TRBJ2-3; TRBD2 agrees at 8 bases. The CDR3 is 16 residues long. Germline CDR1 and CDR2: KGHSH and LQKENI. V was clipped by 2 bases and J by 2 bases; unmatched bases: 6. The CDR3 is CASSPVAGLATDTQYF. The CDR3 bases are TGTGCCAGCTCACCAGTAGCGGGATTGGCCACAGATACGCAGTATTTT. Complete variable domain (other parts from reference TRBV18 and TRBJ2-3): NAGVMQNPRHLVRRRGQEARLRCSPMKGHSHVYWYRQLPEEGLKFMVYLQKENIIDESGMPKERFSAEFPKEGPSILRIQQVVRGDSAAYFCASSPVAGLATDTQYFGPGTRLTVL.

The chain has TRBV6-5 and TRBJ1-4; tentatively, D is TRBD1 (6 bases). CDR3 length equals 15 residues. Germline CDR1 reads MNHEY; CDR2 reads SVGAGI. Trimming left V 2 bases short and J 8 bases short, with 15 bases between. DNA of the CDR3: TGTGCCAGCAGTTACGTCAGGGGAGTGAGCGAAAAACTGTTTTTT. Protein product: CASSYVRGVSEKLFF.

The chain couples TRBV5-4 to TRBJ2-1; 10 bases map to TRBD1. V lost 2 bases to trimming and J lost 5 bases; unmatched junction nucleotides: 4. The CDR3 consists of 15 residues. Germline loops: CDR1 SGHNT, CDR2 YYREEE (reference sequence). CDR3 DNA: TGTGCCAGCAGCTTTACGGGACAGGGGAACAATGAGCAGTTCTTC. Amino acid sequence: CASSFTGQGNNEQFF.

The chain is built from TRBV7-9 and TRBJ1-1; D is possibly TRBD1 (5 bases). The CDR3 has 13 amino acids. V was clipped by 5 bases and J by 1 base, with 8 bases between them. Germline-derived CDR1 and CDR2 are SEHNR and FQNEAQ (reference sequence). The CDR3 DNA reads TGTGCCAGCAGCGTTACAGGGAACACTGAAGCTTTCTTT. Translation: CASSVTGNTEAFF. Drawing the rest from reference TRBV7-9 and TRBJ1-1, the complete variable domain is DTGVSQNPRHKITKRGQNVTFRCDPISEHNRLYWYRQTLGQGPEFLTYFQNEAQLEKSRLLSDRFSAERPKGSFSTLEIQRTEQGDSAMYLCASSVTGNTEAFFGQGTRLTVV.

This clone was detected once. This chain connects TRBV6-4 to TRBJ1-4, with D possibly TRBD1 on 5 matching bases. This CDR3 has 13 residues. Germline CDR1 reads MRHNA; CDR2 reads SNTAGT. V was shortened by 7 bases and J by 11 bases, with 17 bases between the two germline ends. The CDR3 bases are TGTGCCAGCAAAAGAGGGGAGGATGGGAAACTGTTTTTT. This translates into CASKRGEDGKLFF.